The 30 T cell receptor beta chains in this list originate from one sample, sequenced in a study of regulatory T cells in long-lasting Graves disease. Described time point: newly diagnosed GD, antithyroid drugs for less than 3 months. From RNA extracted from PBMCs, the TCR library was made. HTBI primers from iRepertoire and Arm-PCR of CDR3 regions yielded the TCR beta libraries. Each CDR3 protein is one row after TCRdb ran MiXCR on the multiplex PCR reads. The sample lists under 800,000 distinct CDR3 sequences, 15% to 20% seen once, with about 20% in the top ten. The data also belong to a second study, concerning T cells in Graves' hyperthyroidism and ophthalmopathy.

The source was peripheral blood mononuclear cells (PBMCs), collected at new diagnosis, from a patient treated with antithyroid drugs. The source is a woman aged 25 to 39 with Graves disease.

The table lists this clonotype with a few counts. The chain couples TRBV3-1 to TRBJ2-5, with D possibly TRBD1 on 5 matching bases. Trimming left V 3 bases short and J 1 base short, with 15 bases between. Germline loops: CDR1 LGHDT, CDR2 YNNKEL (reference sequence). CDR3 length equals 16 residues. The CDR3 reads CASSQGRGMIQETQYF. The CDR3 nucleotides read TGTGCCAGCAGCCAGGGAAGGGGAATGATCCAAGAGACCCAGTACTTC.

The chain combines TRBV6-1 with TRBJ2-3; D is unresolved. This CDR3 is built from 14 residues. CDR1 is MNHNS, CDR2 SASEGT, per germline. Trimming took off 9 bases at V and 4 bases at J, with 17 bases between the two ends. CDR3 bases: TGTGCCAGTCGAGACCCTCAACCCGCAGATACGCAGTATTTT. Translating gives CASRDPQPADTQYF.

The chain uses TRBV7-6 and TRBJ2-4; D is ambiguous. V was pared by 4 bases and J by 7 bases, with 14 bases between. This CDR3 comprises 14 residues. Per germline, CDR1 SGHVS and CDR2 FNYEAQ. The CDR3 nucleotides read TGTGCCAGCAGCTCGGACCCCCCGCCCAACATTCAGTACTTC. Translated: CASSSDPPPNIQYF.

This clonotype was seen only a few times. This chain links TRBV10-3 with TRBJ2-5; tentative D call: TRBD2 (5 bases). Between the trimmed V and J ends, which lost 6 bases and 1 base, there was a span of 12 bases. This CDR3 is 14 amino acids long. The V gene's germline CDR1 is ENHRY and CDR2 SYGVKD. In DNA form, the CDR3 reads TGTGCCATCAGGCGAGCGGAGCTCCAAGAGACCCAGTACTTC. It codes for CAIRRAELQETQYF.

This clonotype was detected ten times or more. The chain is built from TRBV6-1 and TRBJ2-7; 10 nucleotides align to TRBD1. This CDR3 has 16 residues. Trimming removed 7 bases from V and 3 bases from J; junction bases left unmatched: 12. Germline V lookup: CDR1 MNHNS, CDR2 SASEGT. CDR3 sequence reads: CASTKTRTGGSYEQYF. CDR3 coding DNA: TGTGCCAGCACCAAAACCCGGACAGGGGGAAGCTACGAGCAGTACTTC.

The gene calls are TRBV19 and TRBJ2-7, with a weak D call TRBD1 (5 bases). Germline V CDR1 and CDR2: LNHDA, SQIVND (reference sequence). The CDR3 runs 14 residues. V gave up 3 bases and J gave up 3 bases, with 12 bases separating them. CDR3 in amino acids: CASSIGGHFYEQYF. Here the CDR3 DNA reads TGTGCCAGTAGTATTGGCGGACACTTCTACGAGCAGTACTTC. Based on the CDR3 plus reference TRBV19 and TRBJ2-7, the full variable domain is DGGITQSPKYLFRKEGQNVTLSCEQNLNHDAMYWYRQDPGQGLRLIYYSQIVNDFQKGDIAEGYSVSREKKESFPLTVTSAQKNPTAFYLCASSIGGHFYEQYFGPGTRLTVT.

This clonotype has ten or more counts. The chain recombines TRBV20-1 with TRBJ1-1; D perhaps matches TRBD1 (5 bases). Germline CDR1 and CDR2: DFQATT and SNEGSKA (reference sequence). V was clipped by 0 bases and J by 6 bases, with 11 bases between them. CDR3 length equals 13 residues. CDR3 sequence (DNA): TGCAGTGCTAGAGATTCTTGGGGACCTGAAGCTTTCTTT. Translating it yields CSARDSWGPEAFF.

This rearrangement joins TRBV19 to TRBJ2-2; 11 bases align to TRBD1. V lost 5 bases, J lost 5 bases, and 13 bases stayed unmatched. Germline values: CDR1 LNHDA, CDR2 SQIVND (reference sequence). The CDR3 loop spans 18 amino acids. CDR3 DNA sequence: TGTGCCAGTAGTCCGGGACAGGGGGTGGTCGATTGGACCGGGGAGCTGTTTTTT. Translated: CASSPGQGVVDWTGELFF.

This clonotype was detected only a few times. At one of its ends the junction is not consistent with the germline gene, which may arise from a read error. The rearrangement joins TRBV7-9 to TRBJ2-1, with 10 bases aligning to TRBD1. The CDR3 spans 17 residues. Looked up from germline, CDR1 is SEHNR and CDR2 is FQNEAQ (reference sequence). The CDR3 DNA sequence: TGTGCCAGCAGCTTACGACAGGGGGCTGCCTCCTACGATGAGCAGTTCTTC. Translating it yields CASSLRQGAASYDEQFF.

This clonotype was seen only a few times. The genes are TRBV6-1 and TRBJ2-1; 7 bases map to TRBD1. The CDR3 has 14 residues. The germline V gene has CDR1 MNHNS and CDR2 SASEGT. V gave up 6 bases and J gave up 12 bases; unmatched junction bases: 14. The CDR3 nucleotides read TGTGCCAGCAGAAAATCATTAGCGTCAGGGGGGCAGTTCTTC. The encoded protein is CASRKSLASGGQFF.

The gene calls are TRBV19 and TRBJ1-5; 8 bases fit TRBD1. This CDR3 spans 14 amino acids. The V gene's germline CDR1 is LNHDA and CDR2 SQIVND (reference sequence). V was clipped by 7 bases and J by 6 bases; unmatched bases: 8. CDR3 loop: CASTTGTGGQPQHF. Here the CDR3 DNA reads TGTGCCAGTACTACAGGGACAGGAGGTCAGCCCCAGCATTTT. Full variable domain (outside the CDR3, taken from reference TRBV19 and TRBJ1-5): DGGITQSPKYLFRKEGQNVTLSCEQNLNHDAMYWYRQDPGQGLRLIYYSQIVNDFQKGDIAEGYSVSREKKESFPLTVTSAQKNPTAFYLCASTTGTGGQPQHFGDGTRLSIL.

This clonotype was counted between two and nine times. This rearrangement joins TRBV19 to TRBJ1-5, with D uncertain. This CDR3 region has 14 residues. Trimming pared 4 bases from V and 5 bases from J, leaving 12 bases between. Per germline, CDR1 LNHDA and CDR2 SQIVND (reference sequence). As DNA, the CDR3 is TGTGCCAGTAGTACGGCCGTCACTGATCAGCCCCAGCATTTT. Its translation is CASSTAVTDQPQHF.

This clonotype came up many times. The genes are TRBV6-1 and TRBJ1-5; D remains ambiguous. This CDR3 has 11 residues. V was shortened by 2 bases and J by 8 bases, with 4 bases between the two germline ends. Germline loops: CDR1 MNHNS, CDR2 SASEGT. The CDR3 spells CASSEWEPQHF. The CDR3 nucleotides are TGTGCCAGCAGTGAATGGGAGCCCCAGCATTTT.

This clonotype was seen many times. V gene TRBV6-2 or TRBV6-3 combines with J gene TRBJ2-7; 10 positions agree with TRBD1. CDR1 and CDR2 from the germline V gene are MNHEY and SVGEGT. The V gene end was trimmed by 9 bases and the J gene end by 3 bases; junction bases not matched to a gene: 11. This CDR3 comprises 15 residues. The CDR3 DNA reads TGTGCCAGTTTAGGCCGGGACAGGGGTCGCTACGAGCAGTACTTC. Amino acids: CASLGRDRGRYEQYF.

This chain joins TRBV18 and TRBJ2-1; the D gene is possibly TRBD1 (6 bases). CDR1 and CDR2 from the germline V gene are KGHSH and LQKENI. Trimming removed 1 base from V and 5 bases from J, with 15 bases in between. This CDR3 is 16 amino acids long. CDR3 sequence (DNA): TGTGCCAGCTCACCACTTGCCGGGACATCCGACAATGAGCAGTTCTTC. Translating gives CASSPLAGTSDNEQFF.

This clonotype was counted between two and nine times. The rearrangement uses TRBV5-1 and TRBJ1-2, with D perhaps TRBD1 (6 bases). Per the germline V gene, CDR1 is SGHRS and CDR2 is YFSETQ. The CDR3 has 17 amino acids. Trimming cost V 4 bases and J 5 bases, with 24 bases left between them. CDR3 coding DNA: TGCGCCAGCAGCCAAAAGGGGGGGGCCGCCCTTAGGTATGGCTACACCTTC. Translation gives CASSQKGGAALRYGYTF. Full variable domain (missing parts from reference TRBV5-1 and TRBJ1-2): KAGVTQTPRYLIKTRGQQVTLSCSPISGHRSVSWYQQTPGQGLQFLFEYFSETQRNKGNFPGRFSGRQFSNSRSEMNVSTLELGDSALYLCASSQKGGAALRYGYTFGSGTRLTVV.

This clonotype was detected a few times. The rearrangement links TRBV19 to TRBJ1-2; 11 nucleotides line up with TRBD1. V was pared by 5 bases and J by 2 bases, with 1 base of the junction left unmatched. Germline CDR1 reads LNHDA; CDR2 reads SQIVND (reference sequence). The CDR3 consists of 14 residues. CDR3 DNA: TGTGCCAGTAGTGGGGACAGGGGGAACTATGGCTACACCTTC. Translating gives CASSGDRGNYGYTF. Full variable domain (outside the CDR3, taken from reference TRBV19 and TRBJ1-2): DGGITQSPKYLFRKEGQNVTLSCEQNLNHDAMYWYRQDPGQGLRLIYYSQIVNDFQKGDIAEGYSVSREKKESFPLTVTSAQKNPTAFYLCASSGDRGNYGYTFGSGTRLTVV.

This chain links TRBV9 with TRBJ2-3; the match to TRBD1 covers 9 bases. This CDR3 region has 16 residues. CDR1 is SGDLS, CDR2 YYNGEE, per germline. After removal of 8 bases from V and 4 bases from J, the junction contained 14 bases not matched to a gene. The CDR3 sequence: CARFLEYRGPSDTQYF. Written as DNA, the CDR3 is TGTGCCAGATTTCTCGAATACAGGGGGCCTTCAGATACGCAGTATTTT.

This clonotype was seen just once. A read error may be the cause here, since a much bigger clone is one base away. The gene calls are TRBV20-1 and TRBJ1-5; no firm D call. Germline CDR1 DFQATT, CDR2 SNEGSKA (reference sequence). CDR3 length: 16 amino acids. The CDR3 nucleotides read TGCAGTGCTAGATCCTCCAGCCTGGGGAGCAATCAGTCCCAGCATTTT. Its translation: CSARSSSLGSNQSQHF.

The rearrangement joins TRBV5-6 to TRBJ2-5; the D gene could be TRBD1 or TRBD2 (5 bases each). The germline V gene has CDR1 SGHDT and CDR2 YYEEEE. V was clipped by 3 bases and J by 2 bases, with 14 bases between them. This CDR3 region has 15 residues. The CDR3 DNA follows: TGTGCCAGCAGCTCCGACCAGGGACCTCAAGAGACCCAGTACTTC. Amino acid sequence: CASSSDQGPQETQYF.

In this sample, this clonotype turned up many times. The chain joins TRBV6-2 or TRBV6-3 to TRBJ2-1, with TRBD2 matching 14 bases. V lost 5 bases to trimming and J lost 10 bases; unmatched junction nucleotides: 7. The CDR3 runs to 15 residues. Germline V gene sequence: CDR1 MNHEY, CDR2 SVGEGT. The CDR3 protein is CASSRRLAGGAEQFF. CDR3 nucleotides: TGTGCCAGCAGTAGAAGACTAGCGGGGGGGGCGGAGCAGTTCTTC.

This clonotype was seen more than once but under ten times. The chain uses TRBV2 and TRBJ2-7; TRBD2 might be the D (5 bases). This CDR3 has 11 amino acids. V gave up 7 bases and J gave up 2 bases, with 6 bases separating them. Germline V gene lookup returns CDR1 SNHLY and CDR2 FYNNEI. CDR3 sequence (DNA): TGTGCCAGCACGGAGGCCTACGAGCAGTACTTC. It translates to CASTEAYEQYF.

This clonotype was counted many times. CDR3 coding DNA: TGTGCCAGCAGGGACAGGAGCTACCTATATTCACCCCTCCACTTT. As protein: CASRDRSYLYSPLHF. The chain uses TRBV6-1 and TRBJ1-6, with 7 bases that match TRBD1. From germline, CDR1 is MNHNS and CDR2 SASEGT. J gave up 8 bases and V 6 bases, and 10 bases lay outside the gene matches. The CDR3 spans 15 residues.

There are many counts of this clonotype. This chain links TRBV20-1 with TRBJ2-7, with unresolved D. V lost 2 bases and J 4 bases, leaving 18 bases between the germline ends. The CDR3 has 15 residues. The germline gives CDR1 DFQATT, CDR2 SNEGSKA (reference sequence). CDR3 nucleotide sequence: TGCAGTGCTAGACCCACTTCGGAGACTCGATACGAGCAGTACTTC. This codes for CSARPTSETRYEQYF.

This clonotype was picked up a small number of times. The chain joins TRBV18 to TRBJ2-7; no firm D call. The CDR3 totals 12 residues. Trimming took 2 bases from V and 6 from J, leaving 8 bases between them. Germline CDR1 KGHSH, CDR2 LQKENI. CDR3 nucleotides: TGTGCCAGCTCACCATCGAGTGCCGAGCAGTACTTC. This sequence encodes CASSPSSAEQYF.

This clonotype was seen many times. The genes are TRBV5-1 and TRBJ2-7; possible D gene TRBD2, 5 bases. The V and J ends lost 1 base and 5 bases respectively, with 16 bases between them. From germline, CDR1 is SGHRS and CDR2 YFSETQ. The CDR3 runs 15 residues. This CDR3 reads CASSLSSGRVDEQYF. The CDR3 DNA is TGCGCCAGCAGCTTGTCATCTGGGCGGGTGGACGAGCAGTACTTC.

Only a few counts were recorded for this clonotype. J is TRBJ2-5 and V is TRBV5-6, with a tentative D call TRBD1 (5 bases). Trimming left V 3 bases short and J 4 bases short, with 7 bases between. The CDR3 is 12 residues long. Germline V lookup: CDR1 SGHDT, CDR2 YYEEEE. The CDR3 DNA is TGTGCCAGCAGCTGGACAATAGAGACCCAGTACTTC. Protein: CASSWTIETQYF. Combining the CDR3 with reference TRBV5-6 and TRBJ2-5 gives the whole variable domain DAGVTQSPTHLIKTRGQQVTLRCSPKSGHDTVSWYQQALGQGPQFIFQYYEEEERQRGNFPDRFSGHQFPNYSSELNVNALLLGDSALYLCASSWTIETQYFGPGTRLLVL.

V usage is TRBV14 and J usage is TRBJ2-1; 11 nucleotides agree with TRBD2. Germline loops: CDR1 SGHDN, CDR2 FVKESK. The ends lost 0 bases at V and 1 base at J; junction bases unmatched: 2. The CDR3 runs 17 residues. CDR3 nucleotides: TGTGCCAGCAGCCAAGAGACTAGCGGGAATTCCTACAATGAGCAGTTCTTC. The encoded protein is CASSQETSGNSYNEQFF.

This clonotype was seen ten or more times. J is TRBJ2-5 and V is TRBV7-8; D unresolved. The CDR3 consists of 12 residues. Germline lookup yields CDR1 SGHVS and CDR2 FQNEAQ. Trimming took 4 bases from V and 5 from J, leaving 8 bases between them. The CDR3 sequence: CASSSRKETQYF. The DNA for the CDR3 is TGTGCCAGCAGCTCGCGAAAGGAGACCCAGTACTTC.

This clonotype was recorded at least ten times. This sequence joins TRBV28 and TRBJ2-2, with 10 bases aligning to TRBD2. CDR1 MDHEN and CDR2 SYDVKM come from the germline V gene. V was clipped by 5 bases and J by 6 bases; unmatched bases: 12. The CDR3 contains 17 residues. Written as DNA, the CDR3 is TGTGCCAGCAGTAGGTGGAGGGCTAGCGGGAGCCCCGGGGAGCTGTTTTTT. It is translated as CASSRWRASGSPGELFF. Full variable domain (outside the CDR3, taken from reference TRBV28 and TRBJ2-2): DVKVTQSSRYLVKRTGEKVFLECVQDMDHENMFWYRQDPGLGLRLIYFSYDVKMKEKGDIPEGYSVSREKKERFSLILESASTNQTSMYLCASSRWRASGSPGELFFGEGSRLTVL.